The 30 T cell receptor beta chains listed next were all sequenced from one sample in a study of control samples from healthy donors and cancer patients. Sequenced by immunoSEQ multiplex PCR; TCRdb stores in-frame clones only, minus some. This repertoire shows around 150,000 clones, about 87% found once; its top ten account for approximately 12%. What was sequenced was blood. Receptor source: a man aged 25-45 years in good health.

This chain uses TRBV21-1 with TRBJ2-3. TRBV21-1 is a known pseudogene. The length of the CDR3 is 13 residues. The CDR3 here is CASSRDQGDTQYF. The CDR3 DNA follows: TGTGCCAGCAGCAGGGACCAGGGAGATACGCAGTATTTT.

The chain links TRBV18 to TRBJ2-5, with D unresolved. This CDR3 comprises 13 residues. Germline-derived CDR1 and CDR2 are KGHSH and LQKENI. V was shortened by 3 bases and J by 5 bases, with 10 bases between the two germline ends. CDR3 sequence reads: CASSPGLRETQYF. CDR3 coding DNA: TGTGCCAGCTCACCGGGCCTAAGGGAGACCCAGTACTTC. Full variable domain (rest looked up from reference TRBV18 and TRBJ2-5): NAGVMQNPRHLVRRRGQEARLRCSPMKGHSHVYWYRQLPEEGLKFMVYLQKENIIDESGMPKERFSAEFPKEGPSILRIQQVVRGDSAAYFCASSPGLRETQYFGPGTRLLVL.

V and J are TRBV7-3 and TRBJ2-6; TRBD2 aligns across 12 bases. With 5 bases clipped from V and 0 bases from J, the junction kept 8 bases outside the gene matches. Germline loops: CDR1 SGHTA, CDR2 FQGTGA. This CDR3 spans 19 amino acids. In DNA, the CDR3 is TGTGCCAGCAGCCCCTTACCGACTAGCGGGAGCTCTGGGGCCAACGTCCTGACTTTC. It is translated as CASSPLPTSGSSGANVLTF.

J is TRBJ2-1 and V is TRBV4-1; D remains unclear. CDR3 length equals 12 residues. V was cut by 2 bases and J by 10 bases, with 9 bases left in between. Germline V gives CDR1 MGHRA, CDR2 YSYEKL. In DNA form, the CDR3 reads TGCGCCAGCAGCCAACCCGGTCCGGAGCAGTTCTTC. It codes for CASSQPGPEQFF.

This clone was counted once. The chain is built from TRBV6-1 and TRBJ1-5, with D perhaps matching TRBD1 (5 bases). CDR1 MNHNS and CDR2 SASEGT come from the germline V gene. The CDR3 sequence is 17 residues long. The V end was cut by 2 bases, the J end by 1 base, with 15 bases between. CDR3 sequence: CASSEPGRVGSNQPQHF. As DNA, the CDR3 is TGTGCCAGCAGTGAACCAGGCAGGGTTGGGAGCAATCAGCCCCAGCATTTT.

The chain employs TRBV5-1 and TRBJ2-1; D gene unclear. Per germline, CDR1 SGHRS and CDR2 YFSETQ. V was clipped by 4 bases and J by 7 bases, with 18 bases between them. The CDR3 runs to 15 residues. CDR3 protein: CASSLQVSSENEQFF. CDR3 nucleotide sequence: TGCGCCAGCAGCCTGCAGGTTAGTTCGGAAAATGAGCAGTTCTTC.

The chain employs TRBV11-2 and TRBJ2-3; 8 bases fit TRBD1. J was trimmed by 5 bases and V by 4 bases; bases with no gene match: 8. Germline CDR1 is SGHAT and CDR2 is FQNNGV. The CDR3 loop spans 15 amino acids. The CDR3 loop reads CASSSRQGWGDTQYF. The CDR3 region has the DNA TGTGCCAGCAGCTCGAGACAGGGGTGGGGAGATACGCAGTATTTT. Variable domain in full (rest from reference TRBV11-2 and TRBJ2-3): EAGVAQSPRYKIIEKRQSVAFWCNPISGHATLYWYQQILGQGPKLLIQFQNNGVVDDSQLPKDRFSAERLKGVDSTLKIQPAKLEDSAVYLCASSSRQGWGDTQYFGPGTRLTVL.

The chain employs TRBV19 and TRBJ1-2, with a tentative D call TRBD1 (6 bases). This CDR3 is built from 16 residues. Trimming took off 4 bases at V and 8 bases at J, with 23 bases between the two ends. CDR1 is LNHDA and CDR2 is SQIVND in the germline V gene (reference sequence). Written as DNA, the CDR3 is TGTGCCAGTAGTAAACGCAGGGGAGGCGGTGAAGAAGGCTACACCTTC. This encodes CASSKRRGGGEEGYTF.

The chain employs TRBV12-3 or TRBV12-4 and TRBJ2-2; D unclear. The germline V and J ends were trimmed by 7 bases and 5 bases, with 11 bases remaining between them. The CDR3 contains 13 residues. DNA of the CDR3: TGTGCCAGCACGCCCGTACGAACCGGGGAGCTGTTTTTT. This codes for CASTPVRTGELFF.

This chain uses TRBV27 with TRBJ1-2, with 7 bases aligning to TRBD1. This CDR3 is 15 amino acids long. Looked up from germline, CDR1 is MNHEY and CDR2 is SMNVEV (reference sequence). V trimming: 3 bases; J trimming: 3 bases; junction bases outside the gene matches: 7. CDR3 sequence reads: CASSFKQGIYYGYTF. In DNA, the CDR3 is TGTGCCAGCAGTTTCAAACAGGGGATCTACTATGGCTACACCTTC.

The V and J genes are TRBV6-5 and TRBJ1-2, with a tentative D call TRBD1 (6 bases). Between the trimmed V and J ends, which lost 7 bases and 4 bases, there was a span of 19 bases. The germline V gene has CDR1 MNHEY and CDR2 SVGAGI. The CDR3 loop spans 15 amino acids. The CDR3 sequence: CASTSGTRGPYGYTF. In nucleotides, the CDR3 is TGTGCCAGCACGTCCGGGACAAGGGGCCCCTATGGCTACACCTTC.

J is TRBJ2-2 and V is TRBV7-4; tentatively, D is TRBD1 or TRBD2 (5 bases each). V shed 5 bases and J shed 7 bases, with 17 bases lying between them. The V gene's germline CDR1 is SGHVT and CDR2 SQSDAQ. The CDR3 sequence is 15 residues long. The CDR3 DNA follows: TGTGCCAGCAGCCCCGGGCGTGGGGGTAGCGGGGAGCTGTTTTTT. Amino acids: CASSPGRGGSGELFF. Full variable domain (missing parts from reference TRBV7-4 and TRBJ2-2): GAGVSQSPRYKVAKRGRDVALRCDSISGHVTLYWYRQTLGQGSEVLTYSQSDAQRDKSGRPSGRFSAERPERSVSTLKIQRTEQGDSAVYLCASSPGRGGSGELFFGEGSRLTVL.

The gene calls are TRBV6-1 and TRBJ2-7, with D unresolved. CDR3 length: 15 residues. CDR1 is MNHNS and CDR2 is SASEGT in the germline V gene. V shed 0 bases and J shed 2 bases, with 11 bases lying between them. CDR3 sequence reads: CASSEAGFYTYEQYF. The DNA for the CDR3 is TGTGCCAGCAGTGAAGCGGGTTTCTATACCTACGAGCAGTACTTC.

The chain couples TRBV19 to TRBJ1-5, with 10 bases identical to TRBD1. Germline CDR1 and CDR2: LNHDA and SQIVND (reference sequence). The CDR3 totals 14 residues. Losses at the gene ends were 10 bases for V and 3 bases for J; bases not matched to a gene: 6. CDR3 nucleotides: TGTGCCACCCGACAGGGGGCAAACAATCAGCCCCAGCATTTT. This encodes CATRQGANNQPQHF. Complete variable domain (other parts from reference TRBV19 and TRBJ1-5): DGGITQSPKYLFRKEGQNVTLSCEQNLNHDAMYWYRQDPGQGLRLIYYSQIVNDFQKGDIAEGYSVSREKKESFPLTVTSAQKNPTAFYLCATRQGANNQPQHFGDGTRLSIL.

This chain joins TRBV9 and TRBJ2-4; the D gene is possibly TRBD2 (6 bases). Germline-derived CDR1 and CDR2 are SGDLS and YYNGEE. Between the trimmed V and J ends, which lost 3 bases and 4 bases, there was a span of 17 bases. The CDR3 length is 16 residues. The CDR3 coding sequence is TGTGCCAGCAGCGAGGGGCCGGGACTTAGTAAAAACATTCAGTACTTC. Its protein is CASSEGPGLSKNIQYF.

This chain uses TRBV5-1 with TRBJ1-6; 7 nucleotides align to TRBD1. The V gene's germline CDR1 is SGHRS and CDR2 YFSETQ. Trimming at V came to 4 bases and at J to 6 bases, leaving 4 bases not matched to a gene. CDR3 length: 14 residues. This chain's CDR3 is CASSVGQLNSPLHF. The CDR3 nucleotides read TGCGCCAGCAGCGTGGGACAGCTTAATTCACCCCTCCACTTT.

This rearrangement joins TRBV6-5 to TRBJ2-3; 10 bases agree with TRBD2. The CDR3 length is 14 residues. Per the germline V gene, CDR1 is MNHEY and CDR2 is SVGAGI. With 6 bases clipped from V and 6 bases from J, the junction kept 6 bases outside the gene matches. This CDR3 reads CASRASGSMDTQYF. CDR3 nucleotides: TGTGCCAGCAGAGCTAGCGGGAGTATGGATACGCAGTATTTT.

The gene calls are TRBV5-4 and TRBJ1-2; D gene uncertain. Trimming shortened V by 7 bases and J by 4 bases, and 20 bases separated the two germline ends. The CDR3 is 15 amino acids. Germline V gene sequence: CDR1 SGHNT, CDR2 YYREEE (reference sequence). CDR3 protein: CASGQALGEIYGYTF. CDR3 nucleotide sequence: TGTGCCAGCGGCCAGGCACTCGGGGAGATCTATGGCTACACCTTC.

The rearrangement uses TRBV5-1 and TRBJ2-1, with 9 bases fitting TRBD1. V trimming: 4 bases; J trimming: 7 bases; junction bases outside the gene matches: 12. This CDR3 is 16 amino acids long. Germline CDR1 SGHRS, CDR2 YFSETQ. Written as DNA, the CDR3 is TGCGCCAGCAGCCGAGATGGGACAGGGATGTGGAATGAGCAGTTCTTC. Its translation is CASSRDGTGMWNEQFF.

This sequence joins TRBV19 and TRBJ2-1; TRBD2 is a possible D gene (6 bases). Trimming took off 6 bases at V and 6 bases at J, with 21 bases between the two ends. The CDR3 runs to 16 residues. Germline V gene sequence: CDR1 LNHDA, CDR2 SQIVND (reference sequence). The CDR3 coding sequence is TGTGCCAGTAGCCTGTATGCCGGGGGATTGGGCAATGAGCAGTTCTTC. The encoded protein is CASSLYAGGLGNEQFF.

This clone appeared a few times. The chain is built from TRBV6-2 or TRBV6-3 and TRBJ2-6, with 7 bases lining up with TRBD1. Germline CDR1 is MNHEY and CDR2 is SVGEGT. The V gene end was trimmed by 2 bases and the J gene end by 0 bases; junction bases not matched to a gene: 13. The CDR3 contains 20 residues. DNA for the CDR3: TGTGCCAGCAGTTACGGCGTCCGGGACAGATACGACTCTGGGGCCAACGTCCTGACTTTC. Protein: CASSYGVRDRYDSGANVLTF.

This clone was found once. This rearrangement joins TRBV7-2 to TRBJ1-3; D gene unclear. Germline CDR1 is SGHTA and CDR2 is FQGNSA. V lost 1 base and J 2 bases, leaving 6 bases between the germline ends. This CDR3 has 14 amino acids. This chain's CDR3 is CASSLGPAGNTIYF. The CDR3, as DNA: TGTGCCAGCAGCTTAGGTCCCGCTGGAAACACCATATATTTT.

V usage is TRBV18 and J usage is TRBJ1-2; 7 nucleotides agree with TRBD1. The CDR3 loop spans 15 amino acids. Germline trimming cut 2 bases from V and 5 bases from J; bases unmatched to any gene: 8. Germline CDR1 reads KGHSH; CDR2 reads LQKENI. The CDR3 DNA reads TGTGCCAGCTCACCAATTCCAGGGGGGGAGTATGGCTACACCTTC. Its protein is CASSPIPGGEYGYTF.

V usage is TRBV9 and J usage is TRBJ2-1; 9 bases line up with TRBD2. Germline trimming cut 0 bases from V and 3 bases from J; bases unmatched to any gene: 13. CDR1 SGDLS and CDR2 YYNGEE come from the germline V gene. The CDR3 covers 19 residues. The CDR3 nucleotides read TGTGCCAGCAGCGTAGAATCAGGCCTGAGCGGGGGGCACTACAATGAGCAGTTCTTC. Translated, it gives CASSVESGLSGGHYNEQFF.

The genes are TRBV5-1 and TRBJ1-4; D is perhaps TRBD1 (5 bases). Germline CDR1 and CDR2: SGHRS and YFSETQ. CDR3 length: 15 amino acids. V lost 4 bases and J 8 bases, leaving 18 bases between the germline ends. Here the CDR3 DNA reads TGCGCCAGCAGCCCCGATGGGGGGTGGGGCGAAAAACTGTTTTTT. This sequence encodes CASSPDGGWGEKLFF.

The chain recombines TRBV7-2 with TRBJ2-7, with 7 bases matching TRBD1. The length of the CDR3 is 15 residues. V dropped 5 bases and J dropped 5; count of bases not matched to a gene: 12. Germline V gene sequence: CDR1 SGHTA, CDR2 FQGNSA. CDR3 in amino acids: CASSPRFRDRDEQYF. The CDR3 coding sequence is TGTGCCAGCAGCCCCCGTTTTCGGGACAGAGACGAGCAGTACTTC.

The genes are TRBV2 and TRBJ2-5; 8 bases line up with TRBD1. Germline V CDR1 and CDR2: SNHLY, FYNNEI. V dropped 11 bases and J dropped 0; count of bases not matched to a gene: 8. The CDR3 is made up of 14 amino acids. CDR3 DNA: TGTGCCGGTCGGGACAGGACGTACCAAGAGACCCAGTACTTC. As protein: CAGRDRTYQETQYF.

The rearrangement uses TRBV7-9 and TRBJ2-3; weak D call: TRBD2 (5 bases). This CDR3 has 16 residues. Germline lookup yields CDR1 SEHNR and CDR2 FQNEAQ (reference sequence). Trimming removed 2 bases from V and 2 bases from J, with 14 bases in between. Here the CDR3 reads CASSLPRGSDTDTQYF. CDR3 coding DNA: TGTGCCAGCAGCTTACCCCGGGGAAGTGACACAGATACGCAGTATTTT.

V gene TRBV28 combines with J gene TRBJ2-2; D is possibly TRBD2 (6 bases). The germline V gene encodes CDR1 MDHEN and CDR2 SYDVKM. With 4 bases removed from V and 6 bases from J, the gap between germline ends came to 15 bases. There are 15 residues in the CDR3. CDR3: CASSSGTQKAGELFF. CDR3 bases: TGTGCCAGCAGTTCCGGGACTCAAAAAGCCGGGGAGCTGTTTTTT. The full variable domain, with the rest looked up from reference TRBV28 and TRBJ2-2, is DVKVTQSSRYLVKRTGEKVFLECVQDMDHENMFWYRQDPGLGLRLIYFSYDVKMKEKGDIPEGYSVSREKKERFSLILESASTNQTSMYLCASSSGTQKAGELFFGEGSRLTVL.

The rearrangement links TRBV5-1 to TRBJ1-6; D call uncertain. Germline V gene sequence: CDR1 SGHRS, CDR2 YFSETQ. With 0 bases removed from V and 12 bases from J, the gap between germline ends came to 16 bases. The CDR3 runs 15 residues. CDR3 nucleotide sequence: TGCGCCAGCAGCTTGGGTGCTAGGACCCCAGTACCCCTCCACTTT. Translating it yields CASSLGARTPVPLHF.